The 12 T cell receptor beta chains below all came from one sample that was sequenced in a study of OX40 agonist ivuxolimab in advanced cancers. Method: immunoSEQ multiplex PCR; TCRdb's copy keeps in-frame clones and lacks some. The table lists about 86,000 clones, 89% of them singletons, with 0.15% to 0.2% in the top ten. The starting material was CD4+ or CD8+ T cells sorted from blood, obtained in a trial of the OX40 agonist ivuxolimab. These receptors all stem from an adult with an advanced solid tumor such as melanoma, head and neck, liver or kidney cancer.

CDR3: CASGQGRAVNTEAFF. The CDR3 nucleotides read TGTGCCAGCGGACAGGGACGGGCTGTAAACACTGAAGCTTTCTTT. The chain couples TRBV6-1 to TRBJ1-1, with 8 bases that match TRBD1. The V gene's germline CDR1 is MNHNS and CDR2 SASEGT. The CDR3 loop spans 15 amino acids. Losses at the gene ends were 8 bases for V and 2 bases for J; bases not matched to a gene: 10.

This chain uses TRBV10-3 with TRBJ1-2; D possibly corresponds to TRBD1 (5 bases). Germline CDR1 and CDR2: ENHRY and SYGVKD. This CDR3 contains 13 residues. V lost 0 bases to trimming and J lost 5 bases, with 7 bases between them. For the CDR3, the DNA is TGTGCCATCAGTGAGTCGACAGATTATGGCTACACCTTC. Amino acid sequence: CAISESTDYGYTF.

V and J are TRBV5-4 and TRBJ2-3; D gene ambiguous. Germline V gene lookup returns CDR1 SGHNT and CDR2 YYREEE (reference sequence). The CDR3 sequence is 14 residues long. V was cut by 0 bases and J by 6 bases, with 11 bases left in between. The DNA for the CDR3 is TGTGCCAGCAGCTTGGTAGGGAATAGGGATACGCAGTATTTT. Its translation is CASSLVGNRDTQYF.

This chain uses TRBV5-4 with TRBJ2-7, with D perhaps TRBD1 or TRBD2 (5 bases each). Trimming cost V 5 bases and J 2 bases, with 17 bases left between them. The germline gives CDR1 SGHNT, CDR2 YYREEE (reference sequence). The CDR3 contains 15 residues. CDR3 sequence reads: CASSPVSGRAYEQYF. CDR3 bases: TGTGCCAGCAGTCCAGTGTCGGGGCGGGCCTACGAGCAGTACTTC.

This sequence joins TRBV7-9 and TRBJ2-1; 8 positions agree with TRBD1. The CDR3 is 14 amino acids. V gave up 5 bases and J gave up 9 bases; unmatched junction bases: 9. CDR1 SEHNR and CDR2 FQNEAQ come from the germline V gene (reference sequence). CDR3 sequence (DNA): TGTGCCAGCAGCAAGGGACAGGTGGGTTCTGAGCAGTTCTTC. Amino acid sequence: CASSKGQVGSEQFF.

The chain couples TRBV29-1 to TRBJ2-3; possibly TRBD1 or TRBD2 for D (6 bases each). Trimming stripped 3 bases from V and 1 base from J, with 23 bases between. The CDR3 is 18 residues long. CDR1 is SQVTM and CDR2 is ANQGSEA in the germline V gene. The chain's CDR3 is CSVDKWGPSGVGTDTQYF. CDR3 in DNA: TGCAGCGTTGACAAATGGGGGCCGTCGGGAGTCGGCACAGATACGCAGTATTTT.

The chain is built from TRBV6-5 and TRBJ1-1; no reliable D call. V was shortened by 8 bases and J by 1 base, with 2 bases between the two germline ends. CDR3 length: 10 residues. Germline V lookup: CDR1 MNHEY, CDR2 SVGAGI. The CDR3, as DNA: TGTGCCAGCGGGAACACTGAAGCTTTCTTT. This gives the protein CASGNTEAFF.

The rearrangement links TRBV9 to TRBJ2-5; TRBD2 matches 7 bases. Per germline, CDR1 SGDLS and CDR2 YYNGEE. This CDR3 spans 13 amino acids. V dropped 0 bases and J dropped 5; count of bases not matched to a gene: 1. As DNA, the CDR3 is TGTGCCAGCAGCGTAGGCGGGAGTGAGACCCAGTACTTC. It yields the protein CASSVGGSETQYF.

The CDR3 sequence is CASSRGASNQPQHF. DNA for the CDR3: TGTGCCAGCAGTAGGGGGGCCAGCAATCAGCCCCAGCATTTT. V is TRBV5-4 and J is TRBJ1-5; D is possibly TRBD1 (6 bases). The CDR3 loop spans 14 amino acids. Trimming took off 5 bases at V and 1 base at J, with 10 bases between the two ends. The V gene's germline CDR1 is SGHNT and CDR2 YYREEE (reference sequence). Together with reference TRBV5-4 and TRBJ1-5, the CDR3 gives the full variable domain: ETGVTQSPTHLIKTRGQQVTLRCSSQSGHNTVSWYQQALGQGPQFIFQYYREEENGRGNFPPRFSGLQFPNYSSELNVNALELDDSALYLCASSRGASNQPQHFGDGTRLSIL.

This chain connects TRBV2 to TRBJ1-5; 7 bases fit TRBD1. This CDR3 spans 14 amino acids. Germline V lookup: CDR1 SNHLY, CDR2 FYNNEI. V trimming: 4 bases; J trimming: 6 bases; junction bases outside the gene matches: 6. The DNA for the CDR3 is TGTGCCAGCAGTGGACAGGGAGAAGGTCAGCCCCAGCATTTT. This sequence encodes CASSGQGEGQPQHF.

V gene TRBV11-1 combines with J gene TRBJ2-7; D is possibly TRBD1 (6 bases). The CDR3 has 15 amino acids. The V gene's germline CDR1 is SGHAT and CDR2 FQDESV (reference sequence). V was shortened by 4 bases and J by 3 bases, with 16 bases between the two germline ends. CDR3 in DNA: TGTGCCAGCAGCTGGACGCAGGGGCCCCTCTACGAGCAGTACTTC. Translating it yields CASSWTQGPLYEQYF.

This clone was counted once. This sequence joins TRBV2 and TRBJ2-5; TRBD1 might be the D (6 bases). This CDR3 is 12 amino acids long. Deletions cut 5 bases from V and 5 bases from J, with 9 bases between. Germline V gene lookup returns CDR1 SNHLY and CDR2 FYNNEI. The CDR3 sequence is CASSQDRETQYF. The CDR3 DNA reads as TGTGCCAGCAGTCAAGACAGGGAGACCCAGTACTTC.